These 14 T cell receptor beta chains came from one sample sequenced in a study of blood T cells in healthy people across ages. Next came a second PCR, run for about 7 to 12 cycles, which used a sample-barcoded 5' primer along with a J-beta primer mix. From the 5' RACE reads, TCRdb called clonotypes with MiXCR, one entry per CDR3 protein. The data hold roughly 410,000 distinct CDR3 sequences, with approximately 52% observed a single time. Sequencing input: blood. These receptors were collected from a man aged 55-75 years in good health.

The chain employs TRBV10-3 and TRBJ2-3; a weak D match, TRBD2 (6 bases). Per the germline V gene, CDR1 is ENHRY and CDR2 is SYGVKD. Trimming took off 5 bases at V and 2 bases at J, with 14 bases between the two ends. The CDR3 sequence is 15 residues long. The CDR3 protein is CAISHGDSNTDTQYF. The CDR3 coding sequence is TGTGCCATCAGTCATGGGGACTCGAACACAGATACGCAGTATTTT.

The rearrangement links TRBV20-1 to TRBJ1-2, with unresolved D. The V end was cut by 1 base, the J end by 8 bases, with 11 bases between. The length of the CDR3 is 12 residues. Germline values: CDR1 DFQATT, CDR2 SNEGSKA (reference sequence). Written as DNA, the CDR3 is TGCAGTGCTAGAGCAACATCGGGGGGCTACACCTTC. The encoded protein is CSARATSGGYTF.

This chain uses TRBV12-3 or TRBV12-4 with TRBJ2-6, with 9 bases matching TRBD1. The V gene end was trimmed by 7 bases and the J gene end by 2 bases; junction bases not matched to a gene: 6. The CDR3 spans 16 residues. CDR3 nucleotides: TGTGCCAGCACCTACACAGGGGGCGCTGGGGCCAACGTCCTGACTTTC. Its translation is CASTYTGGAGANVLTF.

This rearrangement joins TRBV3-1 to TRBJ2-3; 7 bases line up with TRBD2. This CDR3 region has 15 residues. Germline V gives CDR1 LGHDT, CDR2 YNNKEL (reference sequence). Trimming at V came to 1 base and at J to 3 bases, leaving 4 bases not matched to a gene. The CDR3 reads CASSQAGLGTDTQYF. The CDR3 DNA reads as TGTGCCAGCAGCCAAGCTGGACTAGGTACAGATACGCAGTATTTT.

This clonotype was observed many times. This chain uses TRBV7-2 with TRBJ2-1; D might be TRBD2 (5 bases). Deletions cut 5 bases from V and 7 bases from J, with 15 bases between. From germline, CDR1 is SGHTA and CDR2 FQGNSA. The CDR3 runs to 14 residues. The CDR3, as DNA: TGTGCCAGCAGCCTACGGACTTCGTGGAATGAGCAGTTCTTC. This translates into CASSLRTSWNEQFF.

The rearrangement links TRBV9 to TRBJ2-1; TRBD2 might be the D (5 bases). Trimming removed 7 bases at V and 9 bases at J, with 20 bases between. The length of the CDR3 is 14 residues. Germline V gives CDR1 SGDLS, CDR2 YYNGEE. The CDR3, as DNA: TGTGCCAGCGGGGTGGACTCCCCCCGCGGTGAGCAGTTCTTC. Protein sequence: CASGVDSPRGEQFF. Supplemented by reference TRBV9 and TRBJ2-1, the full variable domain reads DSGVTQTPKHLITATGQRVTLRCSPRSGDLSVYWYQQSLDQGLQFLIQYYNGEERAKGNILERFSAQQFPDLHSELNLSSLELGDSALYFCASGVDSPRGEQFFGPGTRLTVL.

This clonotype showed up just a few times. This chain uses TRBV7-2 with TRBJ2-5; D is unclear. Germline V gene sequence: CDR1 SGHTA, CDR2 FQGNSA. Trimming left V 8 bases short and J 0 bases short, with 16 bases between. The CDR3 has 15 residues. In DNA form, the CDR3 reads TGTGCCAGCCTTAGGTCGGCAAACGACCAAGAGACCCAGTACTTC. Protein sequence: CASLRSANDQETQYF.

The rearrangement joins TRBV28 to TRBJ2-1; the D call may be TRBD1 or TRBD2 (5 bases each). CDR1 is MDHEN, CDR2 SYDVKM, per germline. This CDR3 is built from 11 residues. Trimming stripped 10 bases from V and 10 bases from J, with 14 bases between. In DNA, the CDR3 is TGTGCCACCCGGGGCGCCCCCGAGCAGTTCTTC. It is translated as CATRGAPEQFF.

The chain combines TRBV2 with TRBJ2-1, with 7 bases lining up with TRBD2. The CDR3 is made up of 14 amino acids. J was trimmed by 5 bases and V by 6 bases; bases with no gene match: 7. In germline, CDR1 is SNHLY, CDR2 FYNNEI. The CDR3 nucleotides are TGTGCCAGCAGCGCGGGACTACCTAACAATGAGCAGTTCTTC. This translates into CASSAGLPNNEQFF. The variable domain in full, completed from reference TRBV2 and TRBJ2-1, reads EPEVTQTPSHQVTQMGQEVILRCVPISNHLYFYWYRQILGQKVEFLVSFYNNEISEKSEIFDDQFSVERPDGSNFTLKIRSTKLEDSAMYFCASSAGLPNNEQFFGPGTRLTVL.

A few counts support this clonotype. CDR3 amino acids: CASSYGQPQQFF. The CDR3, as DNA: TGTGCCAGCAGTTACGGACAGCCCCAGCAGTTCTTC. This rearrangement joins TRBV2 to TRBJ2-1; tentatively, D is TRBD1 (6 bases). The CDR3 consists of 12 residues. Trimming cost V 5 bases and J 11 bases, with 13 bases left between them. The V gene's germline CDR1 is SNHLY and CDR2 FYNNEI.

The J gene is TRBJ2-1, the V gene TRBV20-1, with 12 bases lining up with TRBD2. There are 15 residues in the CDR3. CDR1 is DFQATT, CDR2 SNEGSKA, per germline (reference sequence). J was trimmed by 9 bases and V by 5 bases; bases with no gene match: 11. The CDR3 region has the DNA TGCAGTGCTTTACCTCTAGCGGGAGGGCCCGTTGAGCAGTTCTTC. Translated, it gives CSALPLAGGPVEQFF.

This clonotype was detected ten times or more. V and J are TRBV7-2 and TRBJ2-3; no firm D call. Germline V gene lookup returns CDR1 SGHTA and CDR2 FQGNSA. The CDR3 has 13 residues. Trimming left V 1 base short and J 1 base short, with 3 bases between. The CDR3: CASSLDRTDTQYF. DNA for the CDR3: TGTGCCAGCAGCTTAGACCGCACAGATACGCAGTATTTT.

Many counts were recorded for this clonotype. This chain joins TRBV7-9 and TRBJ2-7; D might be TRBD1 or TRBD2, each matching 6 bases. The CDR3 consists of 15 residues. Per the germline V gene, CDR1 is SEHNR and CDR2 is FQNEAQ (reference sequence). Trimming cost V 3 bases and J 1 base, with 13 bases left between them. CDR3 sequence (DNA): TGTGCCAGCAGCTTGGGCAGGGGACTTTCCTACGAGCAGTACTTC. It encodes CASSLGRGLSYEQYF.

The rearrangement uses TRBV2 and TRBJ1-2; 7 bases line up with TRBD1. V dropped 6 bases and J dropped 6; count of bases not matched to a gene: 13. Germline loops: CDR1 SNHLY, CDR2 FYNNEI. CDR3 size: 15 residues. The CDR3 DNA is TGTGCCAGCAGGCAACCAGGGGGAATGGAGAATGGCTACACCTTC. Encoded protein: CASRQPGGMENGYTF. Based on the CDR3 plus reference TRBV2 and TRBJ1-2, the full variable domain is EPEVTQTPSHQVTQMGQEVILRCVPISNHLYFYWYRQILGQKVEFLVSFYNNEISEKSEIFDDQFSVERPDGSNFTLKIRSTKLEDSAMYFCASRQPGGMENGYTFGSGTRLTVV.